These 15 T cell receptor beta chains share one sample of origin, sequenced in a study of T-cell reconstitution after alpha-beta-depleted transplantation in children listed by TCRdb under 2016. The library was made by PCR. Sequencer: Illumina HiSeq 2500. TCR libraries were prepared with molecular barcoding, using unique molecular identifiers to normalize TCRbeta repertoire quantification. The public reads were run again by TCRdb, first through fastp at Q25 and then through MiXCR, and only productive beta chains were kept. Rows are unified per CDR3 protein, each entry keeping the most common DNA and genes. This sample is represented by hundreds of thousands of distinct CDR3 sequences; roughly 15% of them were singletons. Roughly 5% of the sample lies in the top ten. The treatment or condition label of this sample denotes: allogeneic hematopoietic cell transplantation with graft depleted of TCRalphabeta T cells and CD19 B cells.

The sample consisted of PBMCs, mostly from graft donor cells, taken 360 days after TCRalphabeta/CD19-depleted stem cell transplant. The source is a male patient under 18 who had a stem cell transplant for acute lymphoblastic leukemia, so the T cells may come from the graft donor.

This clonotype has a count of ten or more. CDR3 residues: CASKPSRNEQFF. The CDR3 bases are TGTGCCAGCAAACCTAGTCGGAATGAGCAGTTCTTC. V is TRBV14 and J is TRBJ2-1; no clear D. Germline CDR1 SGHDN, CDR2 FVKESK. This CDR3 is 12 amino acids long. V was cut by 7 bases and J by 7 bases, with 11 bases left in between.

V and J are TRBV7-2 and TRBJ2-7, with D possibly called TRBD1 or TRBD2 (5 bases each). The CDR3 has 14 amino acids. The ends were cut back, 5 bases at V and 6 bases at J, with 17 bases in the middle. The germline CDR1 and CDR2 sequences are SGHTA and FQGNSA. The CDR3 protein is CASSVEGWGSEQYF. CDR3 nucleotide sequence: TGTGCCAGCAGCGTTGAGGGGTGGGGGTCCGAGCAGTACTTC.

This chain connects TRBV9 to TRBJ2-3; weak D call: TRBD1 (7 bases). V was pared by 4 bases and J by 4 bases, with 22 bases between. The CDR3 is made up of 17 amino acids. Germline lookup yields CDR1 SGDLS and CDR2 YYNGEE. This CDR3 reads CASSPSGTAWGADTQYF. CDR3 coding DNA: TGTGCCAGCAGCCCGTCCGGGACAGCCTGGGGGGCAGATACGCAGTATTTT.

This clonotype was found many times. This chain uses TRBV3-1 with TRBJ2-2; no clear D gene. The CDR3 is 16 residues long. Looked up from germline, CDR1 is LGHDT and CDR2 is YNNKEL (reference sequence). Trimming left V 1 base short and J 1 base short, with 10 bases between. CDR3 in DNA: TGTGCCAGCAGCCAAGTTCAGCCCCTGAACACCGGGGAGCTGTTTTTT. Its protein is CASSQVQPLNTGELFF. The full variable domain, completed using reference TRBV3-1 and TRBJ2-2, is DTAVSQTPKYLVTQMGNDKSIKCEQNLGHDTMYWYKQDSKKFLKIMFSYNNKELIINETVPNRFSPKSPDKAHLNLHINSLELGDSAVYFCASSQVQPLNTGELFFGEGSRLTVL.

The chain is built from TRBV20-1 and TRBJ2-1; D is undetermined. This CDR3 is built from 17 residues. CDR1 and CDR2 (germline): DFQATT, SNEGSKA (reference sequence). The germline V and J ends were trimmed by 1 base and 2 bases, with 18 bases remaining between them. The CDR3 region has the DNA TGCAGTGCTAGAGTTCTCTCCGCTAGGCTCCCCTACAATGAGCAGTTCTTC. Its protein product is CSARVLSARLPYNEQFF.

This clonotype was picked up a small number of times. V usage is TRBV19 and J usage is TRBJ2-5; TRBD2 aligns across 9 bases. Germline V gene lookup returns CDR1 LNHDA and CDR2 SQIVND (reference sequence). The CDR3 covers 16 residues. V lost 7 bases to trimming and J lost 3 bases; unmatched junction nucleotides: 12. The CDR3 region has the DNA TGTGCCAGTATGCGGGGGGGGGCGTTGGGTAAAGAGACCCAGTACTTC. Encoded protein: CASMRGGALGKETQYF.

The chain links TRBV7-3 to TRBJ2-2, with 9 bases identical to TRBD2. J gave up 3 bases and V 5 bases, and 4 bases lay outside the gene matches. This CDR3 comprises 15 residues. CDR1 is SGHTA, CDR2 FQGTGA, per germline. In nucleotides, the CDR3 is TGTGCCAGCAGCCGGACTAGCGATCACACCGGGGAGCTGTTTTTT. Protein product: CASSRTSDHTGELFF.

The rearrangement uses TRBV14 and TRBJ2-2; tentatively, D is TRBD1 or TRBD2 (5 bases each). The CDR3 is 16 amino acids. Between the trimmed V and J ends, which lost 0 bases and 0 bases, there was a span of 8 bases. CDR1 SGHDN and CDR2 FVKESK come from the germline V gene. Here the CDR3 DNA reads TGTGCCAGCAGCCAAGAGGGACGGGCGAACACCGGGGAGCTGTTTTTT. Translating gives CASSQEGRANTGELFF. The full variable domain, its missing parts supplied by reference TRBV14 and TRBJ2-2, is EAGVTQFPSHSVIEKGQTVTLRCDPISGHDNLYWYRRVMGKEIKFLLHFVKESKQDESGMPNNRFLAERTGGTYSTLKVQPAELEDSGVYFCASSQEGRANTGELFFGEGSRLTVL.

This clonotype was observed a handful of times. CDR3 sequence: CASSLSPPGRYEQYF. In DNA form, the CDR3 reads TGTGCCAGCAGTTTATCCCCGCCGGGGAGATACGAGCAGTACTTC. The chain is built from TRBV28 and TRBJ2-7; D perhaps matches TRBD2 (5 bases). The length of the CDR3 is 15 residues. Germline CDR1 and CDR2: MDHEN and SYDVKM. V was trimmed by 1 base and J by 4 bases, leaving 14 bases between them.

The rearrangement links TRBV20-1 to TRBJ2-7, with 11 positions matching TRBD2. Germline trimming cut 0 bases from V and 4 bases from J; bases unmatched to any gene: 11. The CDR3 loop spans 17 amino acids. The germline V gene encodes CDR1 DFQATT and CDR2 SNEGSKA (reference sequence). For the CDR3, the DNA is TGCAGTGCTAGAGATCGGTTAGCGGGAGGGTGGTGGTACGAGCAGTACTTC. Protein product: CSARDRLAGGWWYEQYF.

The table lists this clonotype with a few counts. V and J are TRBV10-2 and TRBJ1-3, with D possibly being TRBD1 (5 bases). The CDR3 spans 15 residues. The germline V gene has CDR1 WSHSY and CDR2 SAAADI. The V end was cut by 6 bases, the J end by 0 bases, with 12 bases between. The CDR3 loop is CASSKLGDSGNTIYF. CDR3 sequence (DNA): TGCGCCAGCAGCAAGCTGGGGGACTCTGGAAACACCATATATTTT.

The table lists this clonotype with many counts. CDR3 in amino acids: CASSLGIPLHF. For the CDR3, the DNA is TGCGCCAGCAGCCTGGGGATACCCCTCCACTTT. J is TRBJ1-6 and V is TRBV5-1; D gene unclear. This CDR3 contains 11 residues. The V end was cut by 4 bases, the J end by 12 bases, with 8 bases between. Germline CDR1 reads SGHRS; CDR2 reads YFSETQ.

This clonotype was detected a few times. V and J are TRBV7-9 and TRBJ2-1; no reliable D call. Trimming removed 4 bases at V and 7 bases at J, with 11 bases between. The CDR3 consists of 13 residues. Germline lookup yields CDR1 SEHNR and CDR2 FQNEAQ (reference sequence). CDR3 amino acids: CASSSPGGNEQFF. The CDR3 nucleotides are TGTGCCAGCAGCTCGCCGGGCGGAAATGAGCAGTTCTTC.

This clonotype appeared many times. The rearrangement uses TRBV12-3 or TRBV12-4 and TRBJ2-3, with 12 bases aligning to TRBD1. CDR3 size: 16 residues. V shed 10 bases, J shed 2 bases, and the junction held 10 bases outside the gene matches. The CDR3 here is CAILSGTGGPTDTQYF. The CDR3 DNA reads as TGTGCCATCCTCTCCGGGACAGGGGGCCCCACAGATACGCAGTATTTT.

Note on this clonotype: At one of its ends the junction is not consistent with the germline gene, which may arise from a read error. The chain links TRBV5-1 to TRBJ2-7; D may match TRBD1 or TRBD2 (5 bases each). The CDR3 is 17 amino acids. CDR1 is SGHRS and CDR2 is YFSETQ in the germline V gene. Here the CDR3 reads CAGSLDSGRWSSYEQYF. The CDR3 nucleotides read TGCGCCGGCAGCTTGGACTCGGGACGCTGGAGCTCCTACGAGCAGTACTTC.